The entry below describes one TCR beta chain. The antigen remains unidentified. Generated by immunoSEQ multiplex PCR, the TCRdb table keeps only in-frame clones and is missing some. The repertoire holds some 58,000 clones, around 88% seen once, with roughly 13% in the top ten. The CDR3 is 14 amino acids. The germline V and J ends were trimmed by 5 bases and 4 bases, with 14 bases remaining between them. Germline values: CDR1 MNHEY, CDR2 SVGAGI. This record comes from a study of OX40 agonist ivuxolimab in advanced cancers. Overall study findings and caveats: What antigens the expanded peripheral T cells recognized was never established. In the 0.1 to 3.0 mg/kg range, CD4+ and CD8+ blood T cells had expanded clonally by week 6.

Autoimmune disease history or systemic immunosuppression led to patients being barred. The gene calls are TRBV6-5 and TRBJ1-2, with D perhaps TRBD1 (5 bases). The starting material was CD4+ or CD8+ T cells sorted from blood, obtained in a trial of the OX40 agonist ivuxolimab. The sequence came from an adult with an advanced solid tumor such as melanoma, head and neck, liver or kidney cancer. CDR3 nucleotides: TGTGCCAGCAGTCCCCTCGGGGGGATCTATGGCTACACCTTC. This gives the protein CASSPLGGIYGYTF.